Following are 2 T cell receptor beta chains from one sample sequenced in a study of blood T cell repertoires in COVID-19 (dated by TCRdb to about 2020). The receptor library was made with the immunoSEQ multiplex PCR assay. TCRdb carries this immuneACCESS record with in-frame sequences only. Its versions omit some clonotypes, under half of them owing to an unresolved V gene in the studies checked, with the rest unexplained. This sample comprises about 200,000 clones, roughly 84% of them detected only once. The top ten constitute around 5% of the sample. Sequenced input: peripheral blood. The receptors come from an elderly woman with acute or convalescent COVID-19.

V is TRBV19 and J is TRBJ1-1; 7 positions match TRBD1. Germline V gene data show CDR1 as LNHDA and CDR2 as SQIVND (reference sequence). CDR3 length: 13 amino acids. Losses at the gene ends were 4 bases for V and 3 bases for J; bases not matched to a gene: 2. DNA for the CDR3: TGTGCCAGTAGTAGAACAGGGGACACTGAAGCTTTCTTT. Its translation is CASSRTGDTEAFF.

The chain combines TRBV30 with TRBJ2-3; tentatively, D is TRBD2 (6 bases). CDR1 and CDR2 from the germline V gene are GTSNPN and SVGIG (reference sequence). The CDR3 loop spans 12 amino acids. V lost 3 bases, J lost 3 bases, and 7 bases lay in between. The CDR3 protein is CAWSGSTDTQYF. The CDR3 DNA reads as TGTGCCTGGAGCGGGAGTACAGATACGCAGTATTTT.